Listed below are T cell receptor beta chains from one sample, sequenced in a study of shared clonotypes between healthy human individuals. The repertoire was sequenced with immunoSEQ multiplex PCR; TCRdb's copy has only in-frame clones and lacks some. The repertoire holds 400,000 or so clones, with about 97% as singletons. Sequenced sample: memory CD8+ T cells sorted from blood. These receptors came from a man younger than 40 in good health. Each CDR3 is given with its conserved first and last residue. The D gene is left open where the match is weak. Clone size is stated in some rows and not others, as once, few, many or a class when expanded.

TRBV5-4	TRBJ1-2	.	.	CASSLRQNYGYTF	TGTGCCAGCAGCCTCAGACAGAACTATGGCTACACCTTC
TRBV4-1	TRBJ1-2	.	TRBD1	CASSQGGQAAYGYTF	TGCGCCAGCAGCCAAGGGGGACAGGCAGCCTATGGCTACACCTTC
TRBV7-9	TRBJ1-1	.	.	CASSSYMNTEAFF	TGTGCCAGCAGCTCCTACATGAACACTGAAGCTTTCTTT
TRBV30	TRBJ2-5	.	.	CAWSWRETQYF	TGTGCCTGGAGTTGGAGGGAGACCCAGTACTTC
TRBV7-9	TRBJ2-3	once	.	CASRKTDTQYF	TGTGCCAGCCGTAAAACAGATACGCAGTATTTT
TRBV28	TRBJ2-1	.	.	CASSPARSEQFF	TGTGCCAGCAGCCCCGCCCGTAGTGAGCAGTTCTTC
TRBV2	TRBJ2-3	.	.	CASSDEGRGNTQYF	TGTGCCAGCAGTGACGAAGGGCGAGGGAATACGCAGTATTTT
TRBV4-2	TRBJ2-1	.	TRBD2	CASSQGTSGRVEQFF	TGTGCCAGCAGCCAAGGGACTAGCGGGAGGGTCGAGCAGTTCTTC
TRBV6-6	TRBJ2-5	.	TRBD1	CASSPYRTGWKTQYF	TGTGCCAGCAGTCCCTACCGGACAGGGTGGAAGACCCAGTACTTC
TRBV5-1	TRBJ2-5	.	TRBD1	CASSQDRGEETQYF	TGCGCCAGCAGCCAGGACAGGGGCGAAGAGACCCAGTACTTC
TRBV5-1	TRBJ1-5	.	.	CASSLVGERGQPQHF	TGCGCCAGCAGCTTGGTTGGGGAGAGGGGTCAGCCCCAGCATTTT
TRBV7-9	TRBJ2-7	.	TRBD1	CASSFPGTGYIEQYF	TGTGCCAGCAGCTTCCCAGGGACAGGGTATATCGAGCAGTACTTC
TRBV7-9	TRBJ1-4	.	TRBD1	CASSLGHGQAEKLFF	TGTGCCAGCAGCTTAGGCCATGGACAGGCTGAAAAACTGTTTTTT
TRBV11-2	TRBJ2-1	.	TRBD2	CASSPLVSSGRVNEQFF	TGTGCCAGCAGCCCCCTTGTGAGTAGCGGGAGGGTAAATGAGCAGTTCTTC
TRBV5-1	TRBJ2-3	.	.	CASTQRGLNSGVSTDTQYF	TGCGCCAGCACGCAGAGGGGGCTCAATAGCGGGGTTAGCACAGATACGCAGTATTTT
TRBV30	TRBJ1-2	.	.	CAWSRDTANYGYTF	TGTGCCTGGAGTCGTGACACAGCTAACTATGGCTACACCTTC
TRBV6-1	TRBJ2-5	.	TRBD1	CASSVRGRETQYF	TGTGCCAGCAGTGTCAGGGGGCGAGAGACCCAGTACTTC
TRBV7-9	TRBJ2-1	once	TRBD1	CASSLAAGGEQFF	TGTGCCAGCAGCTTAGCAGCAGGGGGTGAGCAGTTCTTC
TRBV30	TRBJ2-1	.	TRBD2	CAWSRPVAGISYNEQFF	TGTGCCTGGAGTCGCCCAGTAGCGGGAATTTCCTACAATGAGCAGTTCTTC
TRBV7-9	TRBJ2-5	.	.	CASSPGAPLWVRQETQYF	TGTGCCAGCAGCCCGGGGGCCCCACTATGGGTAAGGCAAGAGACCCAGTACTTC
TRBV5-1	TRBJ2-3	.	.	CASRELGLVTDTQYF	TGCGCCAGCAGAGAACTCGGTCTTGTAACAGATACGCAGTATTTT
TRBV11-2	TRBJ2-2	.	TRBD2	CASSLGGGGPRELFF	TGTGCCAGCAGCTTAGGGGGCGGGGGGCCCAGGGAGCTGTTTTTT
TRBV6-1	TRBJ2-7	once	TRBD2	CASSLRLAGGYVQYF	TGTGCCAGCAGTCTTAGACTAGCGGGAGGGTACGTTCAGTACTTC
TRBV5-4	TRBJ2-3	.	TRBD2	CASSLRRAGGTDTQYF	TGTGCCAGCAGCTTGAGAAGAGCGGGAGGCACAGATACGCAGTATTTT
TRBV28	TRBJ1-2	.	.	CASSSGSLGDGYTF	TGTGCCAGCAGTTCCGGGTCCCTGGGCGATGGCTACACCTTC
TRBV10-1	TRBJ1-1	.	TRBD1	CASRSPGQGPTEAFF	TGCGCCAGCAGATCGCCGGGACAGGGACCCACTGAAGCTTTCTTT
TRBV7-6	TRBJ1-5	.	.	CASSLGRGNQPQHF	TGTGCCAGCAGCTTAGGCAGGGGCAATCAGCCCCAGCATTTT
TRBV7-9	TRBJ1-1	.	.	CASSLVGGVSEAFF	TGTGCCAGCAGCTTAGTAGGGGGGGTCTCTGAAGCTTTCTTT
TRBV2	TRBJ1-2	.	.	CASSERGNGYTF	TGTGCCAGCAGTGAACGGGGTAACGGCTACACCTTC
TRBV10-2	TRBJ1-2	.	TRBD1	CASRGAGGVGNYGYTF	TGCGCCAGCCGAGGGGCAGGGGGCGTGGGTAACTATGGCTACACCTTC
TRBV5-1	TRBJ2-7	.	TRBD1	CASSWGGQGPPNEQYF	TGCGCCAGCAGCTGGGGGGGACAGGGGCCCCCCAACGAGCAGTACTTC
TRBV5-1	TRBJ1-6	.	TRBD1	CASSSATGGNSPLHF	TGCGCCAGCAGCTCAGCGACAGGGGGGAATTCACCCCTCCACTTT
TRBV6-6	TRBJ1-1	.	TRBD1	CASSRQGGTEAFF	TGTGCCAGCAGCCGACAGGGGGGCACTGAAGCTTTCTTT
TRBV5-1	TRBJ2-7	.	TRBD2	CASRSPGLADHTYEQYF	TGCGCCAGCAGGTCCCCGGGACTAGCGGACCACACCTACGAGCAGTACTTC
TRBV7-6	TRBJ1-3	.	.	CASSLGGGSRGNTIYF	TGTGCCAGCAGCTTAGGGGGGGGCTCGCGAGGAAACACCATATATTTT
TRBV5-1	TRBJ2-5	.	.	CASSLGGPMGETQYF	TGCGCCAGCAGCTTGGGGGGGCCCATGGGGGAGACCCAGTACTTC
TRBV10-2	TRBJ2-5	.	.	CASSDPGLGETQYF	TGCGCCAGCAGTGACCCGGGACTTGGAGAGACCCAGTACTTC
TRBV11-1	TRBJ2-7	.	TRBD1	CASSRDSVSYEQYF	TGTGCCAGCAGCCGGGACAGCGTCTCCTACGAGCAGTACTTC
TRBV4-1	TRBJ1-1	.	.	CASSQAAGTTEAFF	TGCGCCAGCAGCCAAGCAGCAGGGACCACTGAAGCTTTCTTT
TRBV21-1	TRBJ2-1	.	.	CASSQRRSREMVWDEQFF	TGTGCCAGCAGCCAGAGGAGGTCGCGGGAGATGGTTTGGGATGAGCAGTTCTTC
TRBV5-4	TRBJ1-2	.	TRBD1	CASSSPHADRGGGYTF	TGTGCCAGCAGCTCCCCCCACGCTGACAGGGGAGGCGGCTACACCTTC
TRBV2	TRBJ2-5	.	TRBD1	CASSRDSQETQYF	TGTGCCAGCAGTCGGGACAGCCAAGAGACCCAGTACTTC
TRBV7-9	TRBJ1-4	.	TRBD1	CASSQGRGQDNEKLFF	TGTGCCAGCAGCCAGGGAAGGGGGCAAGATAATGAAAAACTGTTTTTT
TRBV23-1	TRBJ2-7	.	.	CASSQGDSRTYEQYF	TGCGCCAGCAGTCAGGGAGACAGCAGAACCTACGAGCAGTACTTC
TRBV5-6	TRBJ1-2	.	TRBD1	CASSLRQGRLGYTF	TGTGCCAGCAGTTTAAGACAGGGACGTCTTGGCTACACCTTC
TRBV30	TRBJ2-7	.	.	CAWTRLDSYEQYF	TGTGCCTGGACCCGACTAGACTCCTACGAGCAGTACTTC
TRBV29-1	TRBJ2-3	.	.	CSVSGSTDTQYF	TGCAGCGTTTCCGGGAGCACAGATACGCAGTATTTT
TRBV21-1	TRBJ2-3	.	.	CASSTKTRLAGVPDTQYF	TGTGCCAGCAGCACGAAGACGAGACTAGCGGGAGTCCCAGATACGCAGTATTTT
TRBV5-1	TRBJ1-2	.	.	CASSFSRVGYTF	TGCGCCAGCAGCTTCAGCAGGGTCGGCTACACCTTC
TRBV30	TRBJ2-7	.	TRBD1	CALHPPDRYEQYF	TGTGCCCTACACCCGCCGGACAGGTACGAGCAGTACTTC
TRBV7-9	TRBJ2-7	.	.	CASSLVANYEQYF	TGTGCCAGCAGCTTAGTGGCGAACTACGAGCAGTACTTC
TRBV10-3	TRBJ2-5	.	.	CAISGLTKETQYF	TGTGCCATCAGTGGACTTACTAAAGAGACCCAGTACTTC
TRBV5-1	TRBJ2-2	.	.	CASSLFRANTGELFF	TGCGCCAGCAGCTTGTTCAGGGCGAACACCGGGGAGCTGTTTTTT
TRBV28	TRBJ1-1	.	.	CASSLGSLLMNTEAFF	TGTGCCAGCAGTTTAGGGTCGTTACTTATGAACACTGAAGCTTTCTTT
TRBV7-7	TRBJ2-3	.	.	CASSLTIGGADTQYF	TGTGCTAGCAGCTTAACAATAGGGGGGGCAGATACGCAGTATTTT
TRBV18	TRBJ2-1	.	TRBD2	CVSSSLAGGYNEQFF	TGTGTCAGCTCGTCATTAGCGGGGGGCTACAATGAGCAGTTCTTC
TRBV19	TRBJ1-5	few	.	CASSIRQGTSSQPQHF	TGTGCCAGTAGTATACGTCAGGGGACCTCCTCACAGCCCCAGCATTTT
TRBV5-4	TRBJ1-2	.	TRBD1	CASSGGGQGYGYTF	TGTGCCAGCAGCGGGGGGGGACAGGGATACGGCTACACCTTC